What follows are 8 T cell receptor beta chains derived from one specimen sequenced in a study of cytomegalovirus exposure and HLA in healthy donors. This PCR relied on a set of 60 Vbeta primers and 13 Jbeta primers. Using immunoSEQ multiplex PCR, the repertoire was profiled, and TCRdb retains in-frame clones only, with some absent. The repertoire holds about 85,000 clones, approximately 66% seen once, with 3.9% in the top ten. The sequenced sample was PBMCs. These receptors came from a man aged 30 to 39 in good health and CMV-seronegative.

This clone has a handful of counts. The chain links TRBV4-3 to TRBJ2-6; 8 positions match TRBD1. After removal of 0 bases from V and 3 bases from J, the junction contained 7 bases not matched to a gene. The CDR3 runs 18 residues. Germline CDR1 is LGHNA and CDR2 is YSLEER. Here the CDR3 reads CASSQEPQGARGANVLTF. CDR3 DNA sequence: TGCGCCAGCAGCCAAGAACCTCAGGGGGCGCGTGGGGCCAACGTCCTGACTTTC.

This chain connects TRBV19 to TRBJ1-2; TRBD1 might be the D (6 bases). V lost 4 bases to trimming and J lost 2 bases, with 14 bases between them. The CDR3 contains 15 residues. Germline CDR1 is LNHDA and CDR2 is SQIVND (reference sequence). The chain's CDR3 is CASSTDLGQNYGYTF. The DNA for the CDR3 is TGTGCCAGTAGTACCGACCTCGGACAGAACTATGGCTACACCTTC.

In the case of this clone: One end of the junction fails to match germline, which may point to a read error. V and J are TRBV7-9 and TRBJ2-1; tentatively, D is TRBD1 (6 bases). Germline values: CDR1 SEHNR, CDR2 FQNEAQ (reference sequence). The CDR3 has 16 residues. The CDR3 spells CASRKETDSFYNGQFF. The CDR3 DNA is TGTGCCAGCAGAAAAGAAACGGACAGCTTCTACAATGGGCAGTTCTTC.

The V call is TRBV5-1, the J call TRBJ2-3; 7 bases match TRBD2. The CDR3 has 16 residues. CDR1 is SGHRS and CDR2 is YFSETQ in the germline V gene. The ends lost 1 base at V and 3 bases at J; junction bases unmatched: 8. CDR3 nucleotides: TGCGCCAGCAGCTTGAGGGCGGGAGAGAGGACAGATACGCAGTATTTT. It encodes CASSLRAGERTDTQYF. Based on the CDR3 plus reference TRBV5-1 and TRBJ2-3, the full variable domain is KAGVTQTPRYLIKTRGQQVTLSCSPISGHRSVSWYQQTPGQGLQFLFEYFSETQRNKGNFPGRFSGRQFSNSRSEMNVSTLELGDSALYLCASSLRAGERTDTQYFGPGTRLTVL.

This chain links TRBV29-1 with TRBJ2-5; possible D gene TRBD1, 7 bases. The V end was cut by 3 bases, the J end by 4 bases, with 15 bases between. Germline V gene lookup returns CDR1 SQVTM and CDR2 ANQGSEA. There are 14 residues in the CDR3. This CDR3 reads CSVDGRGAPETQYF. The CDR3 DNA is TGCAGCGTTGATGGCAGGGGGGCCCCAGAGACCCAGTACTTC.

The CDR3 is CASSLAGQGVSSPLHF. CDR3 nucleotide sequence: TGTGCCAGCAGCTTAGCGGGACAGGGTGTGTCTTCACCCCTCCACTTT. V gene TRBV7-2 combines with J gene TRBJ1-6; 9 nucleotides align to TRBD1. The length of the CDR3 is 16 residues. CDR1 is SGHTA and CDR2 is FQGNSA in the germline V gene. V dropped 0 bases and J dropped 9; count of bases not matched to a gene: 6. The full variable domain, its missing parts supplied by reference TRBV7-2 and TRBJ1-6, is GAGVSQSPSNKVTEKGKDVELRCDPISGHTALYWYRQSLGQGLEFLIYFQGNSAPDKSGLPSDRFSAERTGGSVSTLTIQRTQQEDSAVYLCASSLAGQGVSSPLHFGNGTRLTVT.

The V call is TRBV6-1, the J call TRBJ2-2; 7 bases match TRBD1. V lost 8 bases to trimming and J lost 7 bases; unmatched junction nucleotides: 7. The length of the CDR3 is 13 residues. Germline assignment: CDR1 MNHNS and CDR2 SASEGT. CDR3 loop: CASQNRGHGELFF. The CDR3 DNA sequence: TGTGCCAGCCAGAACAGGGGACACGGGGAGCTGTTTTTT.

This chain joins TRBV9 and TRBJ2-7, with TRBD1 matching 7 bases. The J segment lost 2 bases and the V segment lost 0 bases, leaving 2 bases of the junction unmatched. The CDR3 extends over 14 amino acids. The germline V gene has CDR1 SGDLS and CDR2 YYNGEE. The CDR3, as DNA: TGTGCCAGCAGCGTAGAGGACAGGACCTACGAGCAGTACTTC. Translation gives CASSVEDRTYEQYF.